This T cell receptor beta chain was observed in a study of blood T cell repertoires in COVID-19. Study overall: The study drew acute and convalescent COVID-19 samples from the United States, Italy and Spain. T cells, B-cell-depleted T cells, or PBMCs provided the cDNA or gDNA that served as material.

Original processing notes: Using reference gene primer amplification, nucleated cell counts were estimated. The repertoire was sequenced with immunoSEQ multiplex PCR; TCRdb's copy has only in-frame clones and lacks some. V, J and clone size were drawn from that table, and D and trimming were deduced from the DNA. The data contain over 120,000 clones, about nine tenths of them singletons. The CDR3 has 16 residues. Germline V gives CDR1 MNHEY, CDR2 SVGAGI. With V trimmed by 4 bases and J by 5 bases, 8 bases remained unmatched. The receptor's source is a woman aged 45-65 years with acute or convalescent COVID-19. This chain uses TRBV6-5 with TRBJ1-2; 12 bases map to TRBD1. The source material was peripheral blood. The CDR3 DNA sequence: TGTGCCAGCAGTTTCGTGGGACAGGGGGCGTTTTATGGCTACACCTTC. Amino acid sequence: CASSFVGQGAFYGYTF.